This T cell receptor (beta chain) was documented in a study of siplizumab effects on memory and regulatory T cells. About 100,000 TCR templates underwent assay in each sample. Method: immunoSEQ multiplex PCR; TCRdb's copy keeps in-frame clones and lacks some. Of tens of thousands of clones in the sample, approximately 93% were seen once. Overall study findings and caveats: Unstimulated subsets captured only a minor fraction of alloreactive clones. Significant reduction of alloreactive sequences traceable to unstimulated CD4+ memory cells was observed with siplizumab. Mean Treg-derived proportions of mappable alloreactive CD4+ clones were approximately 69% for siplizumab and about 30% for controls.

On this clone itself: The antigen remains unidentified.

V dropped 5 bases and J dropped 2 bases, with 9 bases sitting between them. Per the germline V gene, CDR1 is SGHVS and CDR2 is FQNEAQ. This CDR3 is built from 13 residues. The chain couples TRBV7-8 to TRBJ1-1; the D gene is possibly TRBD1 (6 bases). The receptor's source is a human donor in good health. The sequencing sample was made of non-Treg CD4+ T cells sorted from blood. The CDR3 protein is CASSQTGNTEAFF. The CDR3 bases are TGTGCCAGCAGCCAGACAGGAAACACTGAAGCTTTCTTT.